These 15 T cell receptor beta chains were sequenced from one sample in a study of shared clonotypes between healthy human individuals. Libraries were prepared by immunoSEQ multiplex PCR; TCRdb keeps only in-frame clonotypes and omits some of them. Here the sample spans approximately 1,000,000 clones, about 72% being singletons. Sample: memory CD4+ T cells from PBMCs. Sample subset: CD45RA-negative fraction. The origin of the receptors is a man between 18 and 35 years old in good health. Some clones in this sample may be carry-over from other donors' samples.

This rearrangement joins TRBV4-1 to TRBJ1-5, with D uncertain. V lost 3 bases and J lost 4, with 13 bases in between. This CDR3 comprises 15 residues. Germline values: CDR1 MGHRA, CDR2 YSYEKL. The DNA for the CDR3 is TGCGCCAGCAGCCACCCCTGGGGAGGGAATCAGCCCCAGCATTTT. Translation: CASSHPWGGNQPQHF.

The gene calls are TRBV4-1 and TRBJ2-3, with 9 bases lining up with TRBD1. Trimming removed 4 bases from V and 1 base from J; junction bases left unmatched: 9. Germline V CDR1 and CDR2: MGHRA, YSYEKL. The CDR3 sequence is 17 residues long. The CDR3 bases are TGCGCCAGCAGCCGTACACAGGGGGCGCAAGGCACAGATACGCAGTATTTT. Its protein product is CASSRTQGAQGTDTQYF.

This rearrangement joins TRBV28 to TRBJ2-1; tentative D call: TRBD1 (6 bases). Germline values: CDR1 MDHEN, CDR2 SYDVKM. Trimming pared 6 bases from V and 10 bases from J, leaving 19 bases between. This CDR3 is built from 14 residues. DNA for the CDR3: TGTGCCAGCAGGCCCCCAGGGGCGACAAGGGAGCAGTTCTTC. Its translation: CASRPPGATREQFF.

The rearrangement uses TRBV4-2 and TRBJ2-3; the match to TRBD1 covers 8 bases. Germline CDR1 and CDR2: LGHNA and YNFKEQ. The CDR3 length is 16 residues. Losses at the gene ends were 0 bases for V and 3 bases for J; bases not matched to a gene: 5. As DNA, the CDR3 is TGTGCCAGCAGCCAAGATGCGGGACAGGTGACAGATACGCAGTATTTT. Translated, it gives CASSQDAGQVTDTQYF.

The rearrangement links TRBV6-5 to TRBJ2-2; D gene unclear. Trimming removed 2 bases at V and 3 bases at J, with 7 bases between. CDR3 length: 14 residues. Germline values: CDR1 MNHEY, CDR2 SVGAGI. The CDR3 DNA reads TGTGCCAGCAGTTACGGTCTAGACACCGGGGAGCTGTTTTTT. Protein: CASSYGLDTGELFF.

The chain recombines TRBV29-1 with TRBJ1-5, with D perhaps matching TRBD1 (6 bases). The CDR3 length is 16 residues. Germline lookup yields CDR1 SQVTM and CDR2 ANQGSEA. V lost 7 bases and J 1 base, leaving 20 bases between the germline ends. CDR3 residues: CSAGGGSSSSNQPQHF. The DNA for the CDR3 is TGCAGCGCCGGTGGGGGCAGTAGTTCCAGCAATCAGCCCCAGCATTTT.

The gene calls are TRBV5-1 and TRBJ2-3, with D uncertain. Trimming shortened V by 0 bases and J by 2 bases, and 10 bases separated the two germline ends. The CDR3 covers 15 residues. In germline, CDR1 is SGHRS, CDR2 YFSETQ. This CDR3 reads CASSLGTVHTDTQYF. CDR3 sequence (DNA): TGCGCCAGCAGCTTGGGGACGGTCCACACAGATACGCAGTATTTT.

The chain is built from TRBV18 and TRBJ1-1; tentative D call: TRBD1 (6 bases). In germline, CDR1 is KGHSH, CDR2 LQKENI. Trimming removed 2 bases at V and 5 bases at J, with 9 bases between. This CDR3 comprises 13 residues. The DNA for the CDR3 is TGTGCCAGCTCACCAACAGGGCGGACTGAAGCTTTCTTT. Translating it yields CASSPTGRTEAFF.

The genes are TRBV6-5 and TRBJ2-2; D uncertain. From germline, CDR1 is MNHEY and CDR2 SVGAGI. The length of the CDR3 is 14 residues. V was cut by 2 bases and J by 5 bases, with 9 bases left in between. The CDR3 sequence: CASSYGLGTGELFF. In DNA, the CDR3 is TGTGCCAGCAGTTACGGGCTCGGAACCGGGGAGCTGTTTTTT.

This clone was picked up a small number of times. The V call is TRBV7-2, the J call TRBJ2-7; no clear D. The ends were cut back, 1 base at V and 2 bases at J, with 9 bases in the middle. The germline CDR1 and CDR2 sequences are SGHTA and FQGNSA. The CDR3 is made up of 14 amino acids. In DNA, the CDR3 is TGTGCCAGCAGCTTAGGGGCCGCGGCCTACGAGCAGTACTTC. Its translation is CASSLGAAAYEQYF.

This rearrangement joins TRBV2 to TRBJ2-1; perhaps TRBD2 as D (6 bases). CDR1 SNHLY and CDR2 FYNNEI come from the germline V gene. The CDR3 runs to 14 residues. The V end was cut by 2 bases, the J end by 9 bases, with 14 bases between. CDR3 bases: TGTGCCAGCAGTGAAAGGAGGGACGTGACTGAGCAGTTCTTC. Protein product: CASSERRDVTEQFF.

The V call is TRBV14, the J call TRBJ1-1; D is uncertain. The CDR3 covers 15 residues. V was clipped by 6 bases and J by 2 bases, with 16 bases between them. Germline V gene lookup returns CDR1 SGHDN and CDR2 FVKESK. The CDR3, as DNA: TGTGCCAGCAGTGGTTGGAGGGAGAGAAACACTGAAGCTTTCTTT. Encoded protein: CASSGWRERNTEAFF.

The V gene is TRBV6-5, the J gene TRBJ1-3, with D possibly being TRBD1 (5 bases). V lost 7 bases, J lost 1 base, and 8 bases lay in between. This CDR3 has 13 residues. Per the germline V gene, CDR1 is MNHEY and CDR2 is SVGAGI. CDR3 bases: TGTGCCAGCAACCCAGGGTCTGGAAACACCATATATTTT. It specifies CASNPGSGNTIYF.

This chain connects TRBV27 to TRBJ2-1, with 7 bases that match TRBD1. The length of the CDR3 is 13 residues. CDR1 is MNHEY, CDR2 SMNVEV, per germline (reference sequence). J lost 7 bases, V lost 6 bases, and 6 bases had no gene match. The CDR3 DNA reads as TGTGCCAGCAGGGACAGGATCACAAATGAGCAGTTCTTC. This translates into CASRDRITNEQFF.

Of note for this clone: A much larger clone lies a single base off, so this may be a read error. Other nucleotide sequences from this sample produce the same CDR3. The chain carries TRBV5-1 and TRBJ2-5, with 7 bases matching TRBD1. The CDR3 loop spans 14 amino acids. Trimming cost V 0 bases and J 2 bases; bases outside gene matches: 1. In germline, CDR1 is SGHRS, CDR2 YFSETQ. CDR3 bases: TGCGCCAGCAGCTTGGTGGGACAGCAAGAGACCCAGTACTTC. It specifies CASSLVGQQETQYF.